This TCR beta chain stems from a study of PD-1 blockade in classical Hodgkin lymphoma. Profiled with immunoSEQ multiplex PCR; TCRdb holds only in-frame clones, not every one. This table holds tens of thousands of clones, 80% to 95% found once. The germline gives CDR1 SGHNT, CDR2 YYREEE (reference sequence). The CDR3 loop spans 15 amino acids. V was pared by 4 bases and J by 2 bases, with 6 bases of the junction left unmatched. Time point: cycle 4 day 1 (C4D1), after 6 weeks of nivolumab. After autologous stem cell transplantation all patients relapsed, and prior brentuximab vedotin exposure differed between cohorts. Purification of CD4+ T cells from thawed PBMCs was achieved by magnetic negative selection.

This TCR was sampled from a human donor with classical Hodgkin lymphoma. V is TRBV5-4 and J is TRBJ2-1, with TRBD2 identical over 7 bases. Sequencing used CD4+ T cells from blood, obtained before the fourth cycle of nivolumab. CDR3 nucleotide sequence: TGTGCCAGCAGCAGCGGGACGACTACCTACAATGAGCAGTTCTTC. Its protein is CASSSGTTTYNEQFF. The variable domain in full, with the rest retrieved from reference TRBV5-4 and TRBJ2-1, is ETGVTQSPTHLIKTRGQQVTLRCSSQSGHNTVSWYQQALGQGPQFIFQYYREEENGRGNFPPRFSGLQFPNYSSELNVNALELDDSALYLCASSSGTTTYNEQFFGPGTRLTVL.